Listed below are T cell receptor beta chains from one sample, sequenced in a study of OX40 agonist ivuxolimab in advanced cancers. Some clones are missing from TCRdb's copy, which holds only in-frame ones; the method was immunoSEQ multiplex PCR. Here the sample spans tens of thousands of clones, approximately 92% being singletons. The material was CD4+ or CD8+ T cells sorted from blood, obtained in a trial of the OX40 agonist ivuxolimab. These receptors were taken from an adult with an advanced solid tumor such as melanoma, head and neck, liver or kidney cancer. The CDR3 runs from the conserved cysteine through the conserved F or W.

V,J,CDR3
TRBV7-9,TRBJ2-7,CEGGTWRLEQYF
TRBV14,TRBJ2-7,CASRQGEAYEQYF
TRBV5-1,TRBJ1-3,CASSLSGGSGNTIYF
TRBV5-1,TRBJ2-1,CASSGGEVYNEQFF
TRBV28,TRBJ2-2,CASSRGLAGGELFF
TRBV5-1,TRBJ2-3,CASSLIPSGTLGGDTQYF
TRBV6-5,TRBJ1-2,CASSYSSGGLFYGYTF
TRBV7-2,TRBJ1-2,CASSLDRAGGYTF
TRBV7-2,TRBJ2-5,CASSLDPTAAVQYF
TRBV11-2,TRBJ2-1,CASSFQGPSNEQFF
TRBV7-2,TRBJ1-3,CASTLLGGLSGNTIYF
TRBV18,TRBJ2-2,CASSPRGLLNTGELFF
TRBV9,TRBJ1-1,CASSVDGTLNTEAFF
TRBV19,TRBJ1-5,CASSMQESFNQPQHF
TRBV18,TRBJ2-7,CASSPRAGVGEQYF
TRBV2,TRBJ2-7,CASSVELAGLYEQYF
TRBV6-5,TRBJ2-7,CASRHRTSSYEQYF
TRBV7-8,TRBJ2-7,CASSLRAGGNEQYF
TRBV7-2,TRBJ1-2,CASSLETGGYGYTF
TRBV6-1,TRBJ1-5,CASTPPGGSNQPQHF
TRBV4-3,TRBJ2-7,CASSPSGRAYEQYF
TRBV10-1,TRBJ2-7,CASSSGTTYEQYF
TRBV10-2,TRBJ1-3,CASSSGLLSRNTIYF
TRBV6-6,TRBJ2-1,CASSPQSYEQFF
TRBV28,TRBJ1-5,CASSLLGVTNQPQHF
TRBV30,TRBJ2-6,CAWRTGVGNVLTF
TRBV5-1,TRBJ1-4,CASSSPAGQEIQTNEKLFF
TRBV5-4,TRBJ2-1,CASSFGTSGVFNEQFF
TRBV27,TRBJ2-2,CASSSPTGGVTGELFF
TRBV2,TRBJ2-5,CASSGTNKETQYF
TRBV5-1,TRBJ2-7,CASSLGRTDLYEQYF
TRBV2,TRBJ2-2,CASKNPGVAGGTTNTGELFF
TRBV5-4,TRBJ2-3,CASSAGGWGSDTQYF
TRBV7-8,TRBJ2-5,CASKRSQYQETQYF
TRBV7-2,TRBJ1-6,CASSPPGYSPLHF
TRBV7-8,TRBJ1-5,CASSPLIQTRTFNQPQHF
TRBV9,TRBJ1-1,CASSVSRGPTEAFF
TRBV9,TRBJ2-7,CASSVVEAGQPYEQYF
TRBV28,TRBJ2-7,CASSSDPRDSLHEQYF
TRBV2,TRBJ2-1,CASSELRFPPNEQFF
TRBV5-8,TRBJ2-1,CASHLPLVASYNEQFF
TRBV21-1,TRBJ1-5,CASSTPPGNQPQHF
TRBV18,TRBJ1-2,CASSPPGISNYGYTF
TRBV19,TRBJ1-1,CATRSETGVNTEAFF
TRBV18,TRBJ1-2,CASSPPGRADGYTF
TRBV9,TRBJ1-4,CASSVEADRSNEKLFF
TRBV27,TRBJ1-2,CASSSRAGYGYTF
TRBV19,TRBJ2-2,CASGSGTANTGELFF
TRBV13,TRBJ2-7,CASSSRQGAYEQYF
TRBV7-9,TRBJ2-2,CASRSTGGATGELFF
TRBV7-6,TRBJ2-7,CASSSTGTVSYEQYF
TRBV28,TRBJ2-7,CASSGQAYEQYF
TRBV6-1,TRBJ2-7,CASSQPYEQYF
TRBV20-1,TRBJ2-5,CSLDRWETQYF
TRBV7-2,TRBJ2-2,CASSLLFRGTGGSGELFF